This TCR beta chain appears in the sequencing data of a study of blood T cell repertoires in COVID-19. Study information: The study drew acute and convalescent COVID-19 samples from the United States, Italy and Spain.

Sequenced by immunoSEQ multiplex PCR; TCRdb stores in-frame clones only, minus some. The table has around 370,000 clones, 88% seen once. Participant age was about 18 to 100 years, and participants resided in approximately 24 US areas. The study assigned cohorts using participant-reported clinical history. Trimming took off 5 bases at V and 4 bases at J, with 16 bases between the two ends. The CDR3 runs to 15 residues. Germline assignment: CDR1 MNHEY and CDR2 SVGAGI. The count of this clone is one. V gene TRBV6-5 combines with J gene TRBJ2-3; D is unclear. The sequenced material came from PBMCs or T cells enriched from blood (not recorded which). The clonotype comes from a woman in her late teens or twenties who had recovered from COVID-19. The CDR3 DNA sequence: TGTGCCAGCAGTCCCCTGGCAGGTACGCCAGATACGCAGTATTTT. It encodes CASSPLAGTPDTQYF.